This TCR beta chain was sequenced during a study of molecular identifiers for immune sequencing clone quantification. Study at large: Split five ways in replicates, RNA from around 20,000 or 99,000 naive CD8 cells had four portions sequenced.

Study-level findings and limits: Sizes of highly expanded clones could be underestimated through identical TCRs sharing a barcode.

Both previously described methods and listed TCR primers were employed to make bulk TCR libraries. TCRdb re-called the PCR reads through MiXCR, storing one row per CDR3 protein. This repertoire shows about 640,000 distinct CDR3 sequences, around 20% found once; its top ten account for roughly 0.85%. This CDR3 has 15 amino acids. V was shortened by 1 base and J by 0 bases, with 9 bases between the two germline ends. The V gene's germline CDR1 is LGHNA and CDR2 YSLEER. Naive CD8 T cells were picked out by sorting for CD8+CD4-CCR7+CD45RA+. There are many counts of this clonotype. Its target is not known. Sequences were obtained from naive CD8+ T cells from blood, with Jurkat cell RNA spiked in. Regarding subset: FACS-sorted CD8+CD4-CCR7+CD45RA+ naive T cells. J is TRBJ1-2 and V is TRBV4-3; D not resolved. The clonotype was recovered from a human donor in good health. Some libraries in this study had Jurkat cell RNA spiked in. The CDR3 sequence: CASSQGPGTNYGYTF. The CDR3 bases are TGCGCCAGCAGCCAAGGGCCAGGAACTAACTATGGCTACACCTTC.